These 9 T cell receptor beta chains were sequenced from one sample in a study of cytomegalovirus exposure and HLA in healthy donors. Primers included in the PCR were 60 Vbeta and 13 Jbeta primers. Produced via immunoSEQ multiplex PCR; TCRdb's table is partial and in-frame only. This table holds just over 20,000 clones. Input material: PBMCs. The receptors stem from a man in his fifties or sixties in good health and CMV-seropositive.

This chain connects TRBV10-1 to TRBJ1-1; 7 bases line up with TRBD1. The J segment lost 7 bases and the V segment lost 6 bases, leaving 8 bases of the junction unmatched. Germline V gene sequence: CDR1 WNHNN, CDR2 SYGVQD (reference sequence). This CDR3 comprises 13 residues. The CDR3 DNA is TGCGCCAGCAGAGTTGACAGGGTTGGTGAAGCTTTCTTT. This encodes CASRVDRVGEAFF.

The J gene is TRBJ1-2, the V gene TRBV9; no clear D gene. The CDR3 is 12 residues long. V was trimmed by 2 bases and J by 5 bases, leaving 7 bases between them. Germline-derived CDR1 and CDR2 are SGDLS and YYNGEE. The CDR3 bases are TGTGCCAGCAGCGTTGAACAGTATGGCTACACCTTC. As protein: CASSVEQYGYTF.

The J gene is TRBJ2-3, the V gene TRBV19; 15 bases are shared with TRBD2. V lost 4 bases, J lost 5 bases, and 4 bases stayed unmatched. Germline assignment: CDR1 LNHDA and CDR2 SQIVND (reference sequence). The CDR3 covers 16 residues. The CDR3: CASSKGLAGGVDTQYF. The DNA of the CDR3 is TGTGCCAGTAGTAAGGGACTAGCGGGAGGTGTAGATACGCAGTATTTT.

The chain carries TRBV19 and TRBJ1-2, with TRBD1 matching 11 bases. The CDR3 runs 14 residues. CDR1 is LNHDA and CDR2 is SQIVND in the germline V gene (reference sequence). The V gene end was trimmed by 5 bases and the J gene end by 7 bases; junction bases not matched to a gene: 6. The CDR3 protein is CASSLRTGGSGYTF. The CDR3 DNA reads as TGTGCCAGTAGTCTCCGGACAGGGGGCAGTGGCTACACCTTC.

The V and J genes are TRBV5-6 and TRBJ2-1; 11 bases match TRBD1. Trimming at V came to 3 bases and at J to 7 bases, leaving 3 bases not matched to a gene. The CDR3 consists of 14 residues. Looked up from germline, CDR1 is SGHDT and CDR2 is YYEEEE. In DNA form, the CDR3 reads TGTGCCAGCAGCTACGGGACAGGGGGTAATGAGCAGTTCTTC. It codes for CASSYGTGGNEQFF.

The genes are TRBV18 and TRBJ2-5; TRBD2 is a possible D gene (5 bases). CDR3 size: 15 residues. Germline lookup yields CDR1 KGHSH and CDR2 LQKENI. Trimming pared 3 bases from V and 8 bases from J, leaving 19 bases between. Here the CDR3 reads CASSPDSGLRETQYF. DNA for the CDR3: TGTGCCAGCTCACCGGATTCTGGGTTACGGGAAACCCAGTACTTC.

The chain combines TRBV5-1 with TRBJ1-2; 10 bases fit TRBD1. Germline V gene sequence: CDR1 SGHRS, CDR2 YFSETQ. The ends lost 4 bases at V and 7 bases at J; junction bases unmatched: 7. There are 14 residues in the CDR3. Here the CDR3 DNA reads TGCGCCAGCAGCGGAGGGACAGGGGCCCTTGGCTACACCTTC. This translates into CASSGGTGALGYTF.

This rearrangement joins TRBV2 to TRBJ2-7; 10 bases line up with TRBD1. Germline V gene lookup returns CDR1 SNHLY and CDR2 FYNNEI. The CDR3 has 16 residues. With V trimmed by 7 bases and J by 0 bases, 9 bases remained unmatched. For the CDR3, the DNA is TGTGCCAGCATCTTCGACAGGGGGCTGAGCTCCTACGAGCAGTACTTC. It is translated as CASIFDRGLSSYEQYF.

The chain links TRBV6-1 to TRBJ1-5; TRBD1 matches 8 bases. Germline V gene sequence: CDR1 MNHNS, CDR2 SASEGT. The CDR3 has 14 residues. With V trimmed by 8 bases and J by 16 bases, 19 bases remained unmatched. The CDR3 DNA reads as TGTGCCAGCTTATCGGACAGGGCTTCAATCGGTGAACATTTT. It yields the protein CASLSDRASIGEHF.